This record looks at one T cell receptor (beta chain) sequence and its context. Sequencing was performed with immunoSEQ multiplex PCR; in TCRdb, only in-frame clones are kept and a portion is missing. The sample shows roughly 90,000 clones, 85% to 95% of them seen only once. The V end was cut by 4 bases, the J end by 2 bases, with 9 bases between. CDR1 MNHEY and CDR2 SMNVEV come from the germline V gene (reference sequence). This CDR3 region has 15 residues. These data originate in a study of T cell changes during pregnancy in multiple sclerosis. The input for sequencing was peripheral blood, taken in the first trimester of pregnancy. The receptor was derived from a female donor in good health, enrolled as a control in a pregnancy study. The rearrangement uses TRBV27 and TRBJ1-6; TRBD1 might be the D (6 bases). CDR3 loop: CASSSGQTYNSPLHF. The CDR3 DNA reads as TGTGCCAGCAGTTCAGGACAGACCTATAATTCACCCCTCCACTTT.